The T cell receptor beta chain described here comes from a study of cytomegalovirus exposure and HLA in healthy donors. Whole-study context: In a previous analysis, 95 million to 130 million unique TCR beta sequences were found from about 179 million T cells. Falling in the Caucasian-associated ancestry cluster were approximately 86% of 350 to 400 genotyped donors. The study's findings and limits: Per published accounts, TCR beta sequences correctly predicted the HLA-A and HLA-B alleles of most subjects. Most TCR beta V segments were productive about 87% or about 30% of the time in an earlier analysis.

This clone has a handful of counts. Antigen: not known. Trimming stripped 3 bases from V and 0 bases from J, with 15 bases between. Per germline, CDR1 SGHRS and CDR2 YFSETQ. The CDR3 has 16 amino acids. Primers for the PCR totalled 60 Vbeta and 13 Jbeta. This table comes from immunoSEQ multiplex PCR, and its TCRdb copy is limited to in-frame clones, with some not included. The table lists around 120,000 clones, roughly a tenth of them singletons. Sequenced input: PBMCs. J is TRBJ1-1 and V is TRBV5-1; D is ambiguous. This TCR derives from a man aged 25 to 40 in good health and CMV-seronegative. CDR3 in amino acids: CASSSYDTQLNTEAFF. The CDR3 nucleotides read TGCGCCAGCAGCTCATATGACACTCAACTGAACACTGAAGCTTTCTTT.